The clone carrying this T cell receptor beta chain was counted a few times. Its antigen is unknown. The study reverse transcribed the entire isolated RNA, so it sequenced expressed TCRB transcripts. Clones were sequenced by immunoSEQ multiplex PCR, and TCRdb holds only the in-frame ones, with some missing. The data hold around 160,000 clones, with approximately 8.8% observed a single time. The data derive from a study of beta chain features in type 1 diabetes. Study results and caveats: For Type 1 diabetes patients, all four CD4+ subsets carried TCRB CDR3s that were moderately but significantly shorter.

This receptor was obtained from a woman aged 30 to 39 with type 1 diabetes. The sequencing input was central memory CD4+ T cells from blood.

Here the CDR3 DNA reads TGTGCCAGCAGCCTTAATGAGGTGAACACTGAAGCTTTCTTT. Protein sequence: CASSLNEVNTEAFF. The chain uses TRBV6-6 and TRBJ1-1; D is ambiguous. The CDR3 contains 14 residues. Trimming shortened V by 6 bases and J by 0 bases, and 11 bases separated the two germline ends. CDR1 MNHNY and CDR2 SVGAGI come from the germline V gene (reference sequence).